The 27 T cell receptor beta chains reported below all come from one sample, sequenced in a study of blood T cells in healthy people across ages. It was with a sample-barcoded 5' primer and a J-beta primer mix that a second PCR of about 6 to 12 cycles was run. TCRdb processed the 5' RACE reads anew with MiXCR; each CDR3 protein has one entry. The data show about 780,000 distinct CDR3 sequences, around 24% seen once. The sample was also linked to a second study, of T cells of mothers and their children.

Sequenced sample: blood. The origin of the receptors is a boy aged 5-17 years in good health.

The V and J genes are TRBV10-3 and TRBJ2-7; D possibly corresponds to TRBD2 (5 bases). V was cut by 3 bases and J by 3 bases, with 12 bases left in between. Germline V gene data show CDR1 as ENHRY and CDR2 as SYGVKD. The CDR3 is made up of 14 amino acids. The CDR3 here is CAISEYGENYEQYF. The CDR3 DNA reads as TGTGCCATCAGTGAATACGGGGAAAACTACGAGCAGTACTTC.

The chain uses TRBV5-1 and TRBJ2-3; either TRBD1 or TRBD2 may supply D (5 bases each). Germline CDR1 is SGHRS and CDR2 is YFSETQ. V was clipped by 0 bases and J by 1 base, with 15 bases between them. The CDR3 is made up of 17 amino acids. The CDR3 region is CASSLGFGQGGTDTQYF. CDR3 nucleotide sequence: TGCGCCAGCAGCTTGGGATTCGGGCAGGGAGGCACAGATACGCAGTATTTT.

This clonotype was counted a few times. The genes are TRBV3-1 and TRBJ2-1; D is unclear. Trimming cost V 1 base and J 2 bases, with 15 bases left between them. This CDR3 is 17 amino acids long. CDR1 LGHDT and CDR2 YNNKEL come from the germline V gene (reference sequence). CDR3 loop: CASSQAKPANPYNEQFF. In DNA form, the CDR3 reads TGTGCCAGCAGCCAAGCCAAACCAGCAAACCCCTACAATGAGCAGTTCTTC.

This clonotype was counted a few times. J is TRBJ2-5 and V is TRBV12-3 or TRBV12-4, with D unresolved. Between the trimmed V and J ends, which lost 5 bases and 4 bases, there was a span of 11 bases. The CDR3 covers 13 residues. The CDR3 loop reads CASSLAEPETQYF. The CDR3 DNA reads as TGTGCCAGCAGTCTGGCAGAGCCAGAGACCCAGTACTTC.

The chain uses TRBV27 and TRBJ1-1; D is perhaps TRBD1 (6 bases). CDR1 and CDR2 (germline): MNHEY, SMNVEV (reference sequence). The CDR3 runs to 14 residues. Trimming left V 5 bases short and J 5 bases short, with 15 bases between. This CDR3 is CASSPGTKVTEAFF. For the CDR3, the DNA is TGTGCCAGCAGTCCCGGGACAAAAGTAACTGAAGCTTTCTTT.

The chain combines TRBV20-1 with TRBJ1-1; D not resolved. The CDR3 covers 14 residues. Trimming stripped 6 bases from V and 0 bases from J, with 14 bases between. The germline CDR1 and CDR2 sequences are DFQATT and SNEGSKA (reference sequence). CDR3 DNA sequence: TGCAGTGCCCCTGACCAGGCAGTGAACACTGAAGCTTTCTTT. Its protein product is CSAPDQAVNTEAFF.

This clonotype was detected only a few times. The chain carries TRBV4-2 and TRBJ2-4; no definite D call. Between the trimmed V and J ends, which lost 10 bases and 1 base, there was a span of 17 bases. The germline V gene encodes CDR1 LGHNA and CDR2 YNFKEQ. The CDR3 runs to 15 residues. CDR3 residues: CATGQAVIAKNIQYF. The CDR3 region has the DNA TGTGCCACCGGGCAGGCAGTCATTGCCAAAAACATTCAGTACTTC.

CDR3 DNA sequence: TGTGCCAGCAGCGTAGGCACAGGGTCTTGGGAGCAGTACTTC. Protein: CASSVGTGSWEQYF. This sequence joins TRBV9 and TRBJ2-5; tentative D call: TRBD1 (6 bases). Germline values: CDR1 SGDLS, CDR2 YYNGEE. The CDR3 has 14 residues. The germline V and J ends were trimmed by 0 bases and 11 bases, with 17 bases remaining between them.

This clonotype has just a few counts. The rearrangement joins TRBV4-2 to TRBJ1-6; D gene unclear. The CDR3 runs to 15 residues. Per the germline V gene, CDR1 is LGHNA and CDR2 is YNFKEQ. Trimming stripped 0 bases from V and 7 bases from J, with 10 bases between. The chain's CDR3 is CASSQDTLGNSPLHF. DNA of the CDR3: TGTGCCAGCAGCCAAGATACCCTCGGGAATTCACCCCTCCACTTT.

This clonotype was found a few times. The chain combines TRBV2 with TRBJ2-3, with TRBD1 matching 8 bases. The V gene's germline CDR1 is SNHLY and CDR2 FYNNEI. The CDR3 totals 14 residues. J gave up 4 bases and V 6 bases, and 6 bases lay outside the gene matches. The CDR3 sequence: CASRDRGGADTQYF. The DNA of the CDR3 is TGTGCCAGCAGAGACAGGGGTGGGGCAGATACGCAGTATTTT.

The CDR3 DNA reads as TGTGCCAGCAGCTTAGAAGCCCCTAGCACAGATACGCAGTATTTT. Protein product: CASSLEAPSTDTQYF. The chain couples TRBV11-3 to TRBJ2-3; D unresolved. There are 15 residues in the CDR3. Deletions cut 0 bases from V and 0 bases from J, with 7 bases between. The germline V gene has CDR1 SGHNT and CDR2 YENEEA.

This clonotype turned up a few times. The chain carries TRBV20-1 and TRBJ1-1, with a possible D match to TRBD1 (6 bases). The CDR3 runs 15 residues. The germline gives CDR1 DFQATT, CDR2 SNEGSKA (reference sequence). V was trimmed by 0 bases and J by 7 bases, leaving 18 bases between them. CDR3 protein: CSARDLNTGMGEAFF. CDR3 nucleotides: TGCAGTGCTAGAGATCTTAATACAGGGATGGGTGAAGCTTTCTTT.

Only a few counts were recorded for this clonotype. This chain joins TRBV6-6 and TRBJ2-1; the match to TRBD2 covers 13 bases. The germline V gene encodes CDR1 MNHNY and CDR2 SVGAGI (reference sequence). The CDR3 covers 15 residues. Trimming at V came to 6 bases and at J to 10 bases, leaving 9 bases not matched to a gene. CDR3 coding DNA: TGTGCCAGCAGCTCCCCGACTAGCGGGGGGCTCGAGCAGTTCTTC. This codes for CASSSPTSGGLEQFF.

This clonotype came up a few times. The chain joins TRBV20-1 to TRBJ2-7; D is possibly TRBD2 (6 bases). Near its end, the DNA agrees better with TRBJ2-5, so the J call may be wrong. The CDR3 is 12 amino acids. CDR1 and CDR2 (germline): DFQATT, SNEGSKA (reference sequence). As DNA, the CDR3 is TGCAGTGCCGGGGGTCTGGAAGAGACCCAGTACTTC. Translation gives CSAGGLEETQYF.

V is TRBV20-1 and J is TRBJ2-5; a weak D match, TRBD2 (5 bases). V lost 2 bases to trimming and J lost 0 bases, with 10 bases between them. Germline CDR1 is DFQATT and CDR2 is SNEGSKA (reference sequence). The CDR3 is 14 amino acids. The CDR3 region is CSARSRVYQETQYF. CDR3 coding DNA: TGCAGTGCTAGATCGAGGGTCTACCAAGAGACCCAGTACTTC.

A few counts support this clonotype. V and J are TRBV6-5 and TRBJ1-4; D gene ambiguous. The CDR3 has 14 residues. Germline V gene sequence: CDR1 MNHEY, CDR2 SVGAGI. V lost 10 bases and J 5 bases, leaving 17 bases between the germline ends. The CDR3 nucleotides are TGTGCCACTAGACTGGCTTGGGGAAATGAAAAACTGTTTTTT. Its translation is CATRLAWGNEKLFF.

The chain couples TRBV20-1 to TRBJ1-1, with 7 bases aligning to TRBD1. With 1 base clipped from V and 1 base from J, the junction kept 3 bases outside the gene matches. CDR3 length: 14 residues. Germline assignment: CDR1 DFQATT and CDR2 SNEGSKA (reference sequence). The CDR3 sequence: CSARATGRNTEAFF. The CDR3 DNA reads TGCAGTGCTAGAGCGACAGGGAGGAACACTGAAGCTTTCTTT.

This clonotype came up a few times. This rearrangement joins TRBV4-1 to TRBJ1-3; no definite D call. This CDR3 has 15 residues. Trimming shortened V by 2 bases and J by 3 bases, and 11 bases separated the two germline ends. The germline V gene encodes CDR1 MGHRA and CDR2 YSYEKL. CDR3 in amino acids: CASSQPPGFGNTIYF. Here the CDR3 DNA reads TGCGCCAGCAGCCAACCCCCGGGGTTTGGAAACACCATATATTTT.

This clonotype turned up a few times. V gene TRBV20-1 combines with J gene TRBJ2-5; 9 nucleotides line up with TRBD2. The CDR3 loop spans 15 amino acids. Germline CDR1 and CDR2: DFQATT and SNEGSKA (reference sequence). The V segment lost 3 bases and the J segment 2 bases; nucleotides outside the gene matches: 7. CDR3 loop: CSARDPAGGQETQYF. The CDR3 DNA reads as TGCAGTGCTAGGGATCCAGCGGGGGGACAAGAGACCCAGTACTTC.

This CDR3 reads CASSGRTSYEQYF. The DNA of the CDR3 is TGTGCCAGCAGCGGGCGTACATCCTACGAGCAGTACTTC. V gene TRBV6-5 combines with J gene TRBJ2-1, with D unclear. The DNA end favors TRBJ2-7, so the J call may be wrong. This CDR3 is 13 amino acids long. The germline CDR1 and CDR2 sequences are MNHEY and SVGAGI.

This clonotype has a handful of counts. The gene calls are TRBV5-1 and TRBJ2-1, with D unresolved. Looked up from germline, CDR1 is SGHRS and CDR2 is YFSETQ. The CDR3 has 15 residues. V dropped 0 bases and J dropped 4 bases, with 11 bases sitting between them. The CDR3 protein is CASSLVPSRYNEQFF. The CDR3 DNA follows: TGCGCCAGCAGCTTGGTTCCCTCTCGGTACAATGAGCAGTTCTTC.

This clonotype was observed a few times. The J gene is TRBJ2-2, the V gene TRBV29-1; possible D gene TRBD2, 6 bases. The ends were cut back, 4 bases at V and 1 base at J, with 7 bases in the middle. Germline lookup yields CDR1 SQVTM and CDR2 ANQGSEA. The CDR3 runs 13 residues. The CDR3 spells CSVVRGNTGELFF. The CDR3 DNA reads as TGCAGCGTTGTGCGGGGGAACACCGGGGAGCTGTTTTTT.

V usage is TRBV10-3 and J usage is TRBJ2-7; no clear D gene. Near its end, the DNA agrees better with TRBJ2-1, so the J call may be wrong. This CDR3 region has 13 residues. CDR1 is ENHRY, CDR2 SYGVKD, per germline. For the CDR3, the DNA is TGTGCCATCAGTGCCACATTGTACAATGAGCAGTTCTTC. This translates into CAISATLYNEQFF.

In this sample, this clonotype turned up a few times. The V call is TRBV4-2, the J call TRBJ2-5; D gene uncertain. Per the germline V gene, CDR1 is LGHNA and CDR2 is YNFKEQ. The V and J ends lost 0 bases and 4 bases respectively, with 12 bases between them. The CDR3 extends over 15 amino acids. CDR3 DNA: TGTGCCAGCAGCCAAGATCGTAGGCGTACAGAGACCCAGTACTTC. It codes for CASSQDRRRTETQYF.

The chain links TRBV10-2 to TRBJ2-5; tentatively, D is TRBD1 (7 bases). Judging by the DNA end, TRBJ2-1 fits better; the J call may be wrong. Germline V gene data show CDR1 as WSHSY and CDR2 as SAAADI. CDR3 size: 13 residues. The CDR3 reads CASREGAWETQFF. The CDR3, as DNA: TGCGCCAGCAGGGAGGGGGCTTGGGAGACCCAGTTCTTC.

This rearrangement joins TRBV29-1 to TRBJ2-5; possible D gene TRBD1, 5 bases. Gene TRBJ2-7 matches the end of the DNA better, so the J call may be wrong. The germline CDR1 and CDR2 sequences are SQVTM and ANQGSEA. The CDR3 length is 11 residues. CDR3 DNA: TGCAGCGTTCGCAGGGAATGCGAGCAGTACTTC. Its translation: CSVRRECEQYF.

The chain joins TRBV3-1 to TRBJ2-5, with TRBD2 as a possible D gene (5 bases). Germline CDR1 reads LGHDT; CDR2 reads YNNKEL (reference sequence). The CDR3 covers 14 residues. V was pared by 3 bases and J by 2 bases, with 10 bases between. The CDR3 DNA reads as TGTGCCAGCAGCCAGCGGGCGCAACAAGAGACCCAGTACTTC. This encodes CASSQRAQQETQYF.